This entry concerns a single T cell receptor beta chain. This sample stems from a study of blood T cell repertoires in COVID-19. About the study: The cDNA or gDNA used as material had been derived from T cells, B-cell-depleted T cells, or PBMCs.

V was pared by 1 base and J by 5 bases, with 14 bases between. CDR1 and CDR2 from the germline V gene are MNHEY and SMNVEV (reference sequence). The CDR3 has 15 amino acids. Study processing details: Quantification of nucleated cells was approximated via reference gene primer amplification. The method was immunoSEQ multiplex PCR; TCRdb's version includes in-frame clones alone and lacks a portion of them. D and trimming were read from the DNA, whereas the V and J calls and clone size are those reported in that table. The sample consists of some 220,000 clones, around nine tenths of them appearing once.

This receptor was identified in a woman under 30 who had recovered from COVID-19. This chain uses TRBV27 with TRBJ2-5, with a weak D call TRBD2 (5 bases). Sequenced sample: peripheral blood. As DNA, the CDR3 is TGTGCCAGCAGTTTATACCTTAGCGTTAGGGAGACCCAGTACTTC. Its translation is CASSLYLSVRETQYF.